This T cell receptor (beta chain) was captured by sequencing in a study of T cells expressing NK-cell markers (dated by TCRdb to 2018 to 2021). With respect to the entire study: Three sorted T-cell subsets (CD3+CD56+NKG2C+, CD3+CD56+NKG2C- and CD3+CD56-NKG2C+) from several donors had their TCR beta-chain repertoires profiled. Among the eight sequenced donors, seven were HCMV-seropositive and one was HCMV-seronegative. All eight donors whose samples were sequenced were randomly selected healthy volunteers, three of them men and five women. Illumina HiSeq 2000/2500, MiSeq or NextSeq was used to sequence libraries as 2 x 150 bp reads. What the work shows at the level of the full study, not this receptor alone: In six donors, the dominant CD3+CD56+NKG2C+ clonotypes ranked among the top 10 CD8+ clonotypes, making up about 1.0-7.5% of CD8+ T cells. Those dominant clonotypes were again the most abundant among CD3+CD56-NKG2C+ cells in a handful of donors, at about 28.3-65%. Whether the expanded NKG2C-expressing T cell clones were specific for HCMV antigens was left unclear.

Sequences MNHEY (CDR1) and SVGAGI (CDR2) are obtained from the germline V gene. Measured from the cysteine to the phenylalanine, the CDR3 is 15 residues long. Only the protein is available. Details on this clonotype: The target of this receptor is not known.

A commercial ELISA kit detecting HCMV-specific IgG in serum was used to determine HCMV serostatus. Ficoll density gradient centrifugation was used to isolate peripheral blood mononuclear cells from blood. Sequencing was performed on an Illumina HiSeq 2000. TCR beta cDNA libraries were prepared using 5'RACE template switching, which introduced a universal primer site and unique molecular identifiers. Synthesis of cDNA was primed from the TCR beta constant segment and was followed by two consecutive PCR amplification steps. Per the source publication's procedure: MIGEC was used to demultiplex reads and group the reads by UMI, and MiTCR was used to assemble and quantify clonotypes. To exclude erroneous sequences, only TCR cDNA sequences supported by at least two reads were retained. Downstream repertoire analysis used the tcR package, and clonotypes were matched across fractions by CDR3 nucleotide sequence plus V segment. VDJmatch was used to annotate antigen specificity against VDJdb, with one amino acid substitution in CDR3 permitted. The reads went through TCRdb reprocessing, and each CDR3 protein sequence gets one entry with no DNA. These V and J calls are TCRdb output, not the study's own analysis. This specimen's table enumerates roughly 390,000 distinct CDR3 sequences. The ten largest clones represent roughly 5.2% of the sample.

This TCR came from a man aged 18-75 years in good health. Rearrangement joined TRBV6-5 to TRBJ2-7; TCRdb outputs TRBD1, but without DNA this stays unchecked. The specimen sequenced was blood T cells: a sorted CD56 or NKG2C T cell subset, CD4+ or CD8+ T cells, or bulk PBMC T cells (not recorded which). The CDR3 region has the sequence CASSSGRGSNYEQYF.